By share of the sample, the clone carrying this TCR beta chain is medium-sized (0.01 to 0.1%). Its target is unknown. Per the germline V gene, CDR1 is MNHNS and CDR2 is SASEGT. CDR3 length: 15 residues. Losses at the gene ends were 4 bases for V and 2 bases for J; bases not matched to a gene: 6. This entry is derived from a study of T-cell reconstitution after alpha-beta-depleted transplantation in children. Findings and caveats of the study: As was reported, about two months after transplant, alpha-beta T cells came from several hundred expanded graft clones. The study traced high day-60 TCRbeta diversity in some patients to surviving recipient T cells and thymic progenitors. Newly generated T cells supplied most T-cell counts and diversity one year post-transplant.

Researchers prepared the TCRbeta library using unique molecular identifiers, the study reports. TCRdb passed the PCR reads through MiXCR, listing each CDR3 protein once. The top ten hold about 2.2% of the sample, which has several thousand distinct CDR3 sequences, 30% seen once. This TCR was recovered from a boy younger than two who had a stem cell transplant for SCID, so the T cells may come from the graft donor. The material was peripheral blood, obtained 60 days after TCRalphabeta/CD19-depleted stem cell transplant. This chain links TRBV6-1 with TRBJ2-5, with 8 positions matching TRBD2. DNA for the CDR3: TGTGCCAGCAGTGGGATAGCGGGATTACAAGAGACCCAGTACTTC. This encodes CASSGIAGLQETQYF.